These 22 T cell receptor beta chains were sequenced from one sample in a study of control samples from healthy donors and cancer patients. The assay was immunoSEQ multiplex PCR, and TCRdb's table has in-frame clones only and misses some. The table records approximately 97,000 clones, roughly 80% of them present only once. Sequenced: blood. These receptors were obtained from a young man in good health.

DNA for the CDR3: TGTGCCAGCAGTGAATACAGAGCCTACGAGCAGTACTTC. Encoded protein: CASSEYRAYEQYF. The chain has TRBV2 and TRBJ2-7; no definite D call. The CDR3 runs 13 residues. CDR1 SNHLY and CDR2 FYNNEI come from the germline V gene. Trimming left V 2 bases short and J 2 bases short, with 7 bases between.

This chain links TRBV28 with TRBJ2-7; D may be TRBD2 (6 bases). The CDR3 is 13 residues long. The germline CDR1 and CDR2 sequences are MDHEN and SYDVKM. Trimming removed 4 bases at V and 4 bases at J, with 11 bases between. The CDR3 coding sequence is TGTGCCAGCAGTTCGCCGGGGAGGTACGAGCAGTACTTC. Translated: CASSSPGRYEQYF.

This clone has a handful of counts. The chain is built from TRBV5-6 and TRBJ2-1, with D hard to call. The CDR3 is 15 amino acids. The germline V gene has CDR1 SGHDT and CDR2 YYEEEE. The V and J ends lost 1 base and 5 bases respectively, with 13 bases between them. For the CDR3, the DNA is TGTGCCAGCAGCTTGTGGGTGCTTTCCAACAATGAGCAGTTCTTC. Residues: CASSLWVLSNNEQFF.

The chain couples TRBV19 to TRBJ1-5; weak D call: TRBD1 (5 bases). Trimming pared 4 bases from V and 3 bases from J, leaving 10 bases between. Germline V lookup: CDR1 LNHDA, CDR2 SQIVND (reference sequence). CDR3 size: 14 residues. CDR3 sequence: CASSSWGSNQPQHF. The CDR3 DNA is TGTGCCAGTAGTAGTTGGGGGTCCAATCAGCCCCAGCATTTT.

V usage is TRBV30 and J usage is TRBJ1-2; the D is unclear. V lost 2 bases, J lost 10 bases, and 17 bases lay in between. The CDR3 loop spans 13 amino acids. Germline CDR1 reads GTSNPN; CDR2 reads SVGIG (reference sequence). CDR3 amino acids: CAWSTDGRSHYTF. In nucleotides, the CDR3 is TGTGCCTGGAGTACGGACGGGAGATCTCACTACACCTTC. Supplemented by reference TRBV30 and TRBJ1-2, the full variable domain reads SQTIHQWPATLVQPVGSPLSLECTVEGTSNPNLYWYRQAAGRGLQLLFYSVGIGQISSEVPQNLSASRPQDRQFILSSKKLLLSDSGFYLCAWSTDGRSHYTFGSGTRLTVV.

On this clone: Other DNA sequences within the sample encode an identical CDR3. V and J are TRBV4-1 and TRBJ2-3, with D hard to call. Germline values: CDR1 MGHRA, CDR2 YSYEKL. The CDR3 runs to 16 residues. V was clipped by 3 bases and J by 6 bases, with 19 bases between them. CDR3 sequence (DNA): TGCGCCAGCAGCCAGGTGGGTACCTCGAGAGAGGATACGCAGTATTTT. This gives the protein CASSQVGTSREDTQYF.

This clone was counted once. The chain has TRBV28 and TRBJ1-2; the D gene is possibly TRBD1 (6 bases). Germline CDR1 is MDHEN and CDR2 is SYDVKM. Trimming shortened V by 7 bases and J by 2 bases, and 11 bases separated the two germline ends. This CDR3 is 13 amino acids long. The CDR3 DNA is TGTGCCAGCATTTCAGACAGGAACTATGGCTACACCTTC. This codes for CASISDRNYGYTF.

The genes are TRBV5-1 and TRBJ2-5, with 8 bases matching TRBD2. Trimming cost V 5 bases and J 2 bases; bases outside gene matches: 2. The germline CDR1 and CDR2 sequences are SGHRS and YFSETQ. The CDR3 covers 13 residues. This CDR3 is CASSASGQETQYF. Here the CDR3 DNA reads TGCGCCAGCAGTGCTAGCGGGCAAGAGACCCAGTACTTC.

This sequence joins TRBV20-1 and TRBJ2-3; D is unresolved. The germline V gene has CDR1 DFQATT and CDR2 SNEGSKA (reference sequence). Deletions cut 5 bases from V and 5 bases from J, with 8 bases between. CDR3 length equals 11 residues. CDR3 in DNA: TGCAGTGCTCAAACCGGAGATACGCAGTATTTT. This sequence encodes CSAQTGDTQYF.

This chain links TRBV13 with TRBJ1-4; 8 positions agree with TRBD1. After removal of 3 bases from V and 7 bases from J, the junction contained 4 bases not matched to a gene. Germline CDR1 and CDR2: PRHDT and FYEKMQ (reference sequence). The CDR3 is made up of 14 amino acids. The CDR3 nucleotides are TGTGCCAGCAGCTTCGGACAGGGTAGTGAAAAACTGTTTTTT. Translated, it gives CASSFGQGSEKLFF.

CDR3 sequence reads: CASSPGRGIGDTQYF. CDR3 in DNA: TGCGCCAGCAGCCCGGGGCGGGGGATAGGAGATACGCAGTATTTT. The chain recombines TRBV4-1 with TRBJ2-3; 7 bases match TRBD2. J lost 5 bases, V lost 4 bases, and 9 bases had no gene match. Germline-derived CDR1 and CDR2 are MGHRA and YSYEKL. CDR3 length: 15 amino acids.

The chain has TRBV20-1 and TRBJ1-6; TRBD1 might be the D (5 bases). V was trimmed by 3 bases and J by 0 bases, leaving 9 bases between them. The CDR3 consists of 15 residues. Germline values: CDR1 DFQATT, CDR2 SNEGSKA (reference sequence). CDR3 bases: TGCAGTGCTAGTGACAGTAGCTCCTATAATTCACCCCTCCACTTT. Translating gives CSASDSSSYNSPLHF.

This clone occurred once. Since a much larger clone is just one base distant, this may be a read error. The chain couples TRBV27 to TRBJ1-2; 9 bases are a match to TRBD1. CDR3 length: 16 residues. Looked up from germline, CDR1 is MNHEY and CDR2 is SMNVEV (reference sequence). In DNA, the CDR3 is TGTACCAGCAGTTTAAAGTTGGGACAGGGATACTCTGGCTACACCTTC. It is translated as CTSSLKLGQGYSGYTF.

The chain uses TRBV27 and TRBJ1-1, with D possibly TRBD1 on 5 matching bases. The CDR3 spans 13 residues. The germline CDR1 and CDR2 sequences are MNHEY and SMNVEV (reference sequence). Trimming stripped 6 bases from V and 1 base from J, with 9 bases between. The DNA for the CDR3 is TGTGCCAGCAGCCAGGGACCGAACACTGAAGCTTTCTTT. Translation: CASSQGPNTEAFF.

This chain uses TRBV11-2 with TRBJ1-6; the D gene is possibly TRBD1 (6 bases). V was shortened by 5 bases and J by 3 bases, with 11 bases between the two germline ends. The CDR3 has 15 residues. Germline loops: CDR1 SGHAT, CDR2 FQNNGV. CDR3 residues: CASSPQGLYNSPLHF. CDR3 bases: TGTGCCAGCAGCCCACAGGGTCTCTATAATTCACCCCTCCACTTT.

This clone was seen only once. The J gene is TRBJ1-1, the V gene TRBV5-8, with D possibly being TRBD1 (6 bases). The CDR3 consists of 13 residues. Trimming cost V 4 bases and J 6 bases, with 13 bases left between them. Germline lookup yields CDR1 SGHTS and CDR2 YDEGEE. The CDR3 protein is CASSPNRVPEAFF. The CDR3 bases are TGTGCCAGCAGCCCTAACAGGGTGCCTGAAGCTTTCTTT.

This chain joins TRBV5-1 and TRBJ1-5; TRBD1 is a possible D gene (5 bases). Germline assignment: CDR1 SGHRS and CDR2 YFSETQ. CDR3 length: 15 amino acids. V gave up 0 bases and J gave up 7 bases, with 14 bases separating them. As DNA, the CDR3 is TGCGCCAGCAGCTTGGATGGGATGGGGGGGCAGCCCCAGCATTTT. This translates into CASSLDGMGGQPQHF. The whole variable domain, remainder taken from reference TRBV5-1 and TRBJ1-5, is KAGVTQTPRYLIKTRGQQVTLSCSPISGHRSVSWYQQTPGQGLQFLFEYFSETQRNKGNFPGRFSGRQFSNSRSEMNVSTLELGDSALYLCASSLDGMGGQPQHFGDGTRLSIL.

This chain joins TRBV9 and TRBJ2-3; D uncertain. The CDR3 is 13 residues long. Trimming removed 3 bases at V and 3 bases at J, with 8 bases between. The V gene's germline CDR1 is SGDLS and CDR2 YYNGEE. This CDR3 is CASSATVTDTQYF. CDR3 DNA: TGTGCCAGCAGCGCGACCGTAACAGATACGCAGTATTTT.

The chain links TRBV5-5 to TRBJ1-6; D call uncertain. Germline V gives CDR1 SGHKS, CDR2 YYEKEE (reference sequence). With 0 bases removed from V and 0 bases from J, the gap between germline ends came to 16 bases. This CDR3 spans 19 amino acids. CDR3 region: CASSLEGFRRSSYNSPLHF. Here the CDR3 DNA reads TGTGCCAGCAGCTTGGAAGGTTTCCGGCGCAGCTCCTATAATTCACCCCTCCACTTT.

About this clone: The sample has other DNA sequences that encode this CDR3 too. This chain links TRBV6-5 with TRBJ1-1; 8 nucleotides line up with TRBD1. V shed 0 bases, J shed 3 bases, and the junction held 3 bases outside the gene matches. Germline values: CDR1 MNHEY, CDR2 SVGAGI. The length of the CDR3 is 15 residues. The CDR3, as DNA: TGTGCCAGCAGTTACTCCCCAGGGGGCGACACTGAAGCTTTCTTT. Residues: CASSYSPGGDTEAFF.

The rearrangement joins TRBV5-1 to TRBJ1-2; 9 bases map to TRBD1. The ends lost 4 bases at V and 6 bases at J; junction bases unmatched: 7. The germline CDR1 and CDR2 sequences are SGHRS and YFSETQ. This CDR3 has 14 amino acids. The CDR3 DNA follows: TGCGCCAGCAGCCCCCGGACAGGGGAAGATGGCTACACCTTC. As protein: CASSPRTGEDGYTF.

V gene TRBV3-1 (or the pseudogene TRBV3-2) combines with J gene TRBJ2-2, with 8 bases matching TRBD2. V dropped 1 base and J dropped 1; count of bases not matched to a gene: 5. The CDR3 has 17 amino acids. In germline, CDR1 is LGHDT, CDR2 YNNKEL (reference sequence). For the CDR3, the DNA is TGTGCCAGCAGCCAAGCAAGACTAGCGCGGAACACCGGGGAGCTGTTTTTT. Protein product: CASSQARLARNTGELFF.